A single sample is the source of the 8 T cell receptor beta chains below, sequenced in a study of human T cells and chemical hapten exposure (dated by TCRdb to the early 2020s). Receptors were amplified or captured by RACE. Instrument used: NextSeq 500. TCRdb reprocessing: public reads trimmed at Q25 with fastp, clones called with MiXCR, in-frame beta chains kept. Entries that share a CDR3 protein sequence are merged under the most common genes and DNA. The sample profile shows 200,000 to 300,000 distinct CDR3 sequences; around 9.3% of them were found once. The ten most abundant clones make up over 2% of the sample. This specimen's time point label, per the study, means: pre-sensitization, week 0. Per the publication, the treatment or condition label means: therapeutic diphenylcyclopropenone sensitization with weekly scalp DPC. The source material was whole blood, sampled in connection with sensitization to the hapten diphenylcyclopropenone (DPC). The receptors here all came from a woman in her forties with alopecia areata. Some clones in this sample may be carry-over from other donors' samples.

V usage is TRBV9 and J usage is TRBJ2-2, with D uncertain. This CDR3 is built from 10 residues. CDR1 and CDR2 (germline): SGDLS, YYNGEE. V was clipped by 4 bases and J by 6 bases, with 1 base between them. CDR3 bases: TGTGCCAGCAGCCCCGGGGAGCTGTTTTTT. It encodes CASSPGELFF.

A few counts support this clonotype. The chain uses TRBV20-1 and TRBJ2-1; D may be TRBD2 (6 bases). Germline assignment: CDR1 DFQATT and CDR2 SNEGSKA (reference sequence). Trimming took off 6 bases at V and 1 base at J, with 13 bases between the two ends. This CDR3 contains 14 residues. The CDR3 coding sequence is TGCAGTGCGATAGATAGCGGATCCTACAATGAGCAGTTCTTC. Its translation is CSAIDSGSYNEQFF.

This clonotype was detected many times. V gene TRBV29-1 combines with J gene TRBJ2-1; possibly TRBD1 for D (6 bases). CDR1 SQVTM and CDR2 ANQGSEA come from the germline V gene. Trimming cost V 7 bases and J 0 bases, with 13 bases left between them. The CDR3 is 14 residues long. This chain's CDR3 is CSGLDSRSYNEQFF. In DNA form, the CDR3 reads TGCAGCGGCTTGGACAGCCGCTCCTACAATGAGCAGTTCTTC.

This chain links TRBV6-2 or TRBV6-3 with TRBJ2-5, with D possibly called TRBD1 or TRBD2 (6 bases each). V lost 6 bases and J lost 1, with 15 bases in between. Germline V lookup: CDR1 MNHEY, CDR2 SVGEGT. This CDR3 spans 15 amino acids. CDR3 sequence: CASRPTGLSQETQYF. For the CDR3, the DNA is TGTGCCAGCAGGCCGACAGGACTAAGCCAAGAGACCCAGTACTTC.

In its sample, this clonotype was seen many times. J is TRBJ2-1 and V is TRBV5-1, with a weak D call TRBD1 (6 bases). This CDR3 is 15 amino acids long. CDR1 is SGHRS and CDR2 is YFSETQ in the germline V gene. Trimming stripped 3 bases from V and 0 bases from J, with 10 bases between. CDR3 sequence (DNA): TGCGCCAGCAGCTCGACAGGCAACTCCTACAATGAGCAGTTCTTC. Encoded protein: CASSSTGNSYNEQFF.

This clonotype was seen a few times. The junction and the germline gene differ at one end; a read error may be behind it. The chain is built from TRBV7-7 and TRBJ2-3, with 10 bases identical to TRBD2. The CDR3 is 15 residues long. In germline, CDR1 is SSHAT, CDR2 FNYEAQ (reference sequence). The CDR3 sequence is CASSRSSGSTDTQYF. The DNA of the CDR3 is TGTGCTAGCAGTCGGTCTAGCGGGAGTACAGATACGCAGTATTTT. Variable domain in full (rest from reference TRBV7-7 and TRBJ2-3): GAGVSQSPRYKVTKRGQDVTLRCDPISSHATLYWYQQALGQGPEFLTYFNYEAQPDKSGLPSDRFSAERPEGSISTLTIQRTEQRDSAMYRCASSRSSGSTDTQYFGPGTRLTVL.

The chain links TRBV4-1 to TRBJ2-5; possibly TRBD2 for D (6 bases). V dropped 0 bases and J dropped 7 bases, with 24 bases sitting between them. This CDR3 has 18 residues. The germline CDR1 and CDR2 sequences are MGHRA and YSYEKL. As DNA, the CDR3 is TGCGCCAGCAGCCAAGAAAGTGTCGGACCAATCCTGGGGGGGACCCAGTACTTC. Translation: CASSQESVGPILGGTQYF.

This clonotype was seen at least ten times. This rearrangement joins TRBV5-5 to TRBJ2-7; D call uncertain. The ends were cut back, 0 bases at V and 4 bases at J, with 2 bases in the middle. The CDR3 totals 11 residues. Germline lookup yields CDR1 SGHKS and CDR2 YYEKEE (reference sequence). In DNA form, the CDR3 reads TGTGCCAGCAGCTTGGAGTACGAGCAGTACTTC. It encodes CASSLEYEQYF.